What follows describes a single T cell receptor (beta chain). Its antigen specificity is not known. No base quality information exists; no much larger clone differs at one position. The cohort consisted of hundreds of healthy bone marrow donors. Cohort members were all nominally healthy when sampled, although unrecorded immune exposures were likely present. The donor was CMV seronegative and was included in the group of 352 seronegative cohort members. A peripheral blood sample was provided by each donor, and peripheral blood mononuclear cells were used for TCR beta sequencing. The Qiagen DNeasy Blood Extraction Kit was used to extract genomic DNA from the blood cell samples. The data are from a study of cytomegalovirus exposure and HLA in healthy donors (TCRdb year 2017). The study in broad terms: According to an earlier analysis of a few hundred of the donors, some 170 million T cells yielded 90 million to 140 million unique TCR beta sequences and about 280 Gb of sequence data. An early release that covered roughly 600 HLA-typed donors contained approximately 290 gigabases of sequencing data and approximately 85 million unique TCR sequences. Among the 398 genotyped donors, around 81% belonged to the genetic ancestry cluster associated with self-reported Caucasian donors. The study aimed to test whether signatures of past pathogen exposure could be identified by cataloging public T cell receptors. The study used immunosequencing to profile the T cell repertoires of hundreds of subjects and linked those repertoires to cytomegalovirus serostatus. Along with the approximately 600-subject first cohort, a separate validation cohort of 120 different subjects was used. To predict cytomegalovirus infection status, the study combined high-throughput TCR immunosequencing, statistical association of individual TCRs with disease status, and machine learning. In a later analysis, previously published TCR beta repertoires from several hundred donors were re-analyzed and high-resolution HLA genotyping was added so that TCR occurrence patterns could be studied. In the later analysis, no new phenotypic data were used to find candidate immune exposures; instead, reliance was placed on TCR beta sequences and their occurrence across donors. An earlier analysis of 500 to 750 of the donors applied high-throughput TCR beta sequencing to assess whether each TCR beta V gene segment acted as functional or pseudogenic. Alongside the repertoire data, information on donor age, sex, ethnicity and CMV serostatus was compiled. A later genetic analysis used genome-wide SNP genotypes for 398 of the 666 donors, treating that subset as a discovery cohort. Every discovery cohort repertoire had been produced on one sequencing platform. Class I and class II HLA loci were covered by the typing at four-digit resolution. The number of donors typed differed by locus, with about 629-630 for A, B, C, DRB1 and DQB1, over 500 for DQA1, 600 to 610 for DPA1, and 472 for DPB1. A few DR-DQ haplotypes were treated as single units for association and clustering because of strong linkage in the cohort. Among about 390 genotyped donors of the cohort, an average of approximately 240,000 unique TCR beta nucleotide sequences were sequenced per donor, about a sixth of them non-productive. Here is what the overall study found, with its caveats: Specific HLA alleles were associated with about 17,000 TCR beta sequences at a false discovery rate of 0.05 in a later analysis. In both the original and validation cohorts, the classifier was reported to diagnose cytomegalovirus status with high specificity and sensitivity. Broadly in line with IMGT annotations, most TCR beta V segments showed up in productive rearrangements about 87% or about 30% of the time in an earlier analysis of approximately 600 of the donors. The sequencing pipeline was judged likely to have produced a cluster of highly shared sequence variants as a technical artifact. Because the 87-base-pair reads could not distinguish some IMGT-functional V segments, including TRBV6-2 and TRBV6-3, those segments were excluded. V-gene and J-gene trimming of TCR beta chains was associated with a missense DCLRE1C variant in a later genetic analysis, and the association was replicated in an independent cohort. In vitro tests confirmed that a few of the cytomegalovirus-associated TCR beta chains recognize cytomegalovirus antigens. Several of the top co-occurrence clusters appeared to be linked to parvovirus B19, influenza, CMV and Epstein-Barr virus, according to a later analysis. Immune exposure information for the cohort was limited to CMV serostatus. Strong co-occurrence of HLA alleles, especially DR and DQ, made assigning TCR associations to individual alleles difficult. According to a later analysis, most CMV-associated TCR beta chains appeared to be HLA-restricted, and the HLA associations seemed to be driven largely by CMV exposure. Only TCR beta chains were sequenced in this cohort, and the absence of alpha or paired-chain data limited detectable features. The study gave a list of 150 to 200 TCR beta chains associated with cytomegalovirus. Because HLA typing was missing for some donors at each locus, association tests included only the typed subset. The presence/absence analyses assumed that sequencing depth was roughly uniform across donors, and that assumption may not be true. In a later genetic analysis, fewer N-insertions in productive TCRs were reported among donors in an Asian-associated ancestry cluster than the approximately 710-donor mean. Compared with equally common non-associated chains, HLA-associated TCR beta chains in a later analysis were more clonally expanded and had lower generation probabilities. In a later analysis, the rate of TCR association differed among HLA loci, with DRB1 alleles having the most associated TCRs and HLA-C alleles having the fewest. A further reported finding was that TCR beta sequences accurately predicted the HLA-A and HLA-B alleles for most subjects in the first cohort. Because counts were too low, 15 or so rarely observed V segments, including chromosome 9 orphons, were excluded from the earlier analysis of around 640 of the donors. Linkage disequilibrium might explain the correlated functional status among segregating V segments, but an unknown experimental factor could not be ruled out. According to the authors, the approach could potentially be generalized to other disease states and immunological phenotypes. While some public TCRs were present in many individuals, most TCR sequences turned up only very rarely across donors.

Ends trimmed: V by 7 bases, J by 5 bases; bases unmatched to a gene: 21. CDR1 SEHNR and CDR2 FQNEAQ were looked up in the germline V gene (reference sequence). The CDR3 goes from the cysteine to the phenylalanine over 18 residues. Only the CDR3 region is kept as DNA, spanning 54 bases read in frame from base 1. Preparation of the library involved the immunoSEQ multiplex PCR assay. The multiplex PCR relied on a mix of 60 forward primers for TCR Vbeta segments and 13 reverse primers for TCR Jbeta segments. A multiplex PCR assay on genomic DNA amplified the CDR3 region of rearranged TCR beta genes. On the Illumina HiSeq System, the amplified TCR beta libraries were sequenced as 87-base-pair reads. From the authors' description of their analysis: A later analysis tallied around 80 million unique TCR beta chains across the 700 or so repertoires, and about 12 million of those chains were shared by two or more donors. Raw reads were error-corrected and collapsed into unique sequences with a nearest-neighbor algorithm that merged closely related sequences to remove PCR and sequencing errors. CDR3 sequences were aligned to IMGT reference sequences to assign V, D and J gene segments. For a sequence to be retained, at least a six-nucleotide match to both a V gene segment and a J gene segment was required. A rearrangement was called productive if the CDR3 had no stop codons and remained in frame with V and J, and every other rearrangement was called non-productive. Following IMGT convention, CDR3 was defined as the stretch from the second conserved V-encoded cysteine up to the conserved J-encoded phenylalanine. The earlier analysis of about 610 of the donors excluded any sequence lacking an unambiguous match to a single V gene segment. An earlier analysis of a few hundred of the donors called V segments functional above 56.7% productive rearrangements and segregating when the between-donor standard deviation exceeded 5%. A statistical classification framework was developed to diagnose cytomegalovirus status using the catalog of TCR beta chain sequences. V and J gene assignment, in a later analysis, came from comparing TCR nucleotide sequences with IMGT/GENE-DB human TR gene sequences. The TCRdist pipeline was used in a later analysis to assign CDR3 sequences and most-parsimonious VDJ recombination scenarios. In a later analysis, each TCR beta chain was defined by its CDR3 amino acid sequence together with its V-gene family, and reads lacking a unique V-gene family were excluded. To address suspected cross-contamination and a sequencing artifact, a later analysis removed approximately 590 highly shared, low-generation-probability nucleotide sequences. In a later analysis, a clonal expansion index for each public chain was calculated from normalized within-repertoire ranks of inferred template counts. Generation probabilities in a later analysis came from a VDJ recombination model fitted to out-of-frame rearrangements, and those results were checked against IGoR. In a later analysis, hypergeometric tests were used to score TCR-TCR, TCR-HLA and TCR-CMV co-occurrence, with a repertoire-size bias correction applied to TCR pairs. To estimate false discovery rates, a later analysis permuted the HLA or CMV assignments 20 times. In a later analysis, co-occurring TCRs were grouped using DBSCAN, and TCRdist sequence similarity was added for clustering within HLA-allele-positive subsets. For co-occurrence clustering, repertoires with fewer than 30,000 or more than 120,000 public chains were excluded, along with four to six repertoires with anomalous nucleotide sharing. The clones in this table, taken by TCRdb from immuneACCESS, are in-frame only. Not every clone is retained; where verified, under half of the shortfall comes from an unresolved V gene, and the cause of the rest is unknown. The DNA was the basis for D and trimming; V, J and clone size are from that table. The sample table lists roughly 200,000 clones, 80% of them with a count of one. In total, the top ten clones hold roughly 5% of the sample.

This TCR came from a man aged 35 to 55 in good health and CMV-seronegative. This sequence uses TRBV7-9 and TRBJ2-5; 8 bases in between match TRBD2. The sample was PBMCs. The CDR3 protein is CASTSGAGGDPMRETQYF. The bases are TGTGCCAGCACCTCCGGTGCGGGAGGCGACCCGATGCGTGAGACCCAGTACTTC.